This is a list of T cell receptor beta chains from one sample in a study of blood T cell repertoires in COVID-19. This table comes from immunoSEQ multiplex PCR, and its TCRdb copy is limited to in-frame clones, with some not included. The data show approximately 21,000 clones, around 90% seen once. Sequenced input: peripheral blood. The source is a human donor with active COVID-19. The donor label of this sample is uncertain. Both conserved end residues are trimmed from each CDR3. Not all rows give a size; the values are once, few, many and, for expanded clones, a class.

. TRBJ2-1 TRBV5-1 ASSALAGGADEQF
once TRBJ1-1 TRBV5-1 ASSPGNLNTEAF
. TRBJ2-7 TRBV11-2 ASTVGREQY
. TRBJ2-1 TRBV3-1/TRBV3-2 ASSQEARGLDEQF
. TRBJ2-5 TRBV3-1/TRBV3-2 ASSQLLAGGGTQY
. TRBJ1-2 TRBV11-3 ASSLGQAGRSYT
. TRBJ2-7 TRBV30 AWSSRAYEQY
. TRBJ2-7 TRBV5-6 ASSTIPGSYEQY
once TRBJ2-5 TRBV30 AWSEFLVGFRETQY
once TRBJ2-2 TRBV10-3 AISESVVPTPNTGELF
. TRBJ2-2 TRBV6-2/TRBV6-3 ASSLPLSLARGSGELF
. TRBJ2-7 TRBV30 ADGTGDSYEQY
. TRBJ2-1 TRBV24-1 ATSARYNEQF
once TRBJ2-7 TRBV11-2 ASGRGPLEEQY
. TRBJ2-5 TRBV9 ASSGGDPGETQY
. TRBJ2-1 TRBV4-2 ASSQDSLTSGYNEQF
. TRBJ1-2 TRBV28 ASSLRGSNYGYT
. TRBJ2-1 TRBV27 ASSAGPVTYNEQF
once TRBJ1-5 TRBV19 ASSIDIGSNQPQH
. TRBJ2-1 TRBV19 AISTGFEGEQF
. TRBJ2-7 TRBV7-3 ASSLRREGEQY
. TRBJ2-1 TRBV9 ASSVQPLWSLYNNEQF
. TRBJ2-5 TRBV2 ASSKTLAGVETQY
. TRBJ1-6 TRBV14 ASNFRGGHSPLH
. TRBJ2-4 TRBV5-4 ASSRDRGRVENIQY
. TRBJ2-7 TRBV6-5 ASSYSSSGSEQY
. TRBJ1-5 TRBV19 ASSISEQPQH
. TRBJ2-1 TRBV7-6 ASSLGGGEFYNEQF
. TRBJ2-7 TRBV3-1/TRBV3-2 ASSQAGQFPYEQY
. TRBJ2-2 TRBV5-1 ASSLGRINTGELF
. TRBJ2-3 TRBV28 ASSLTSGNSDTQY
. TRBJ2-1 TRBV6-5 ASSTSGTYNEQF
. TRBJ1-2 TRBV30 AWSGQIYGYT
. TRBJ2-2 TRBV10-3 AITPGLTGELF
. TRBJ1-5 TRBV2 ASSDLERNQPQH
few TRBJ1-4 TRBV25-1 ASSAGTGRPTNEKLF
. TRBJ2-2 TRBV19 ASSTLGVGELF
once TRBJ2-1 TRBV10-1 ASSPSGTFNEQF
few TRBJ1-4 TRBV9 ASSVETGSNEKLF
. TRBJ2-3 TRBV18 ASSPRESRQY
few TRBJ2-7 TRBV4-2 ASSLTGQSSYEQY
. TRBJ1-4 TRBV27 ASSLSRRTNEKLF
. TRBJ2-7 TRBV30 AWSAPAGVEQY
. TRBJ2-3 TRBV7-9 ASTPRDTQY
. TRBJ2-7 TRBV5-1 ASSSTGGRRGYEQY
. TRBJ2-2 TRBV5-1 ASTTHLAGANTGELF
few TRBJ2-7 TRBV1 TSSLRDRPNSGIYEQY
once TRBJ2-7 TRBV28 ASSLRPGSGTYEQY
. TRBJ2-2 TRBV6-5 ASRIGGFSTGELF
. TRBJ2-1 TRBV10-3 ATLPSGSYNEQF
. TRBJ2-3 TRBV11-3 ASSLGTSQADTQY
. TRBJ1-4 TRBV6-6 ASSLGATNEKLF
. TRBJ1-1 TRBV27 ASRPQGEAEAF
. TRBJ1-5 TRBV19 ASSMTGRRAQH
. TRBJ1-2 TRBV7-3 ASSSRTGDGYT
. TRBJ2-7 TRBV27 ASSVAGGLEQY
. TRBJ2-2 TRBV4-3 ASSSGGAGELF